This TCR beta chain was identified in a study of cytomegalovirus exposure and HLA in healthy donors. Broader study findings: A later analysis showed HLA-associated TCR beta chains outstripping equally common others in clonal expansion. TCR beta sequences reportedly predicted most subjects' HLA-A and HLA-B alleles accurately. There were several of the most significant clusters that appeared linked to common viral pathogens in a later analysis.

Regarding this clone: The antigen is not known.

PCR primers comprised 60 Vbeta and 13 Jbeta primers. Only in-frame clones appear in the TCRdb table, and some are missing; sequencing was by immunoSEQ multiplex PCR. The sample records some 200,000 clones, 75% to 85% being singletons. Sequencing input: PBMCs. This clonotype was sampled from a woman in her thirties or forties in good health and CMV-seronegative.

The CDR3 sequence is CASSISATNEKLFF. The CDR3 DNA follows: TGTGCCAGTAGTATATCCGCAACTAATGAAAAACTGTTTTTT. The chain has TRBV19 and TRBJ1-4, with no clear D. The CDR3 runs 14 residues. Germline CDR1 reads LNHDA; CDR2 reads SQIVND (reference sequence). V was pared by 2 bases and J by 0 bases, with 4 bases between.